The 18 T cell receptor beta chains below come from one sample, sequenced in a study of T cells after yellow fever vaccination. TCRdb re-analysed the 5' RACE reads in MiXCR, keeping a single row per CDR3 protein. This table has under 200,000 distinct CDR3 sequences, about 7% appearing once. The source was CD4+ T cells sorted from PBMCs, collected 5 days after the first yellow fever vaccination. The receptors originated from a man aged 18 to 35 who received the YFV17D yellow fever vaccine.

This clonotype was seen only a few times. V is TRBV19 and J is TRBJ1-1, with 10 positions matching TRBD1. V gave up 5 bases and J gave up 3 bases; unmatched junction bases: 12. Germline CDR1 is LNHDA and CDR2 is SQIVND (reference sequence). The CDR3 has 17 amino acids. The CDR3 bases are TGTGCCAGTAGTCCGTTGGGACAGGGGCCTGATGACACTGAAGCTTTCTTT. Protein: CASSPLGQGPDDTEAFF.

This clonotype was counted only a few times. The chain recombines TRBV5-1 with TRBJ2-1; 9 bases are a match to TRBD2. The CDR3 spans 18 residues. CDR1 and CDR2 from the germline V gene are SGHRS and YFSETQ. V lost 4 bases to trimming and J lost 1 base; unmatched junction nucleotides: 12. CDR3 nucleotide sequence: TGCGCCAGCAGCGGACCGGTCAGGAGCGGGGGGTCCTACAATGAGCAGTTCTTC. This sequence encodes CASSGPVRSGGSYNEQFF.

The chain has TRBV6-1 and TRBJ1-5; D gene uncertain. The CDR3 is made up of 14 amino acids. Between the trimmed V and J ends, which lost 6 bases and 7 bases, there was a span of 16 bases. Germline V gene data show CDR1 as MNHNS and CDR2 as SASEGT. The CDR3 here is CASSPTSVVQPQHF. DNA of the CDR3: TGTGCCAGCAGCCCAACGTCGGTGGTACAGCCCCAGCATTTT.

This clonotype was observed many times. The V gene is TRBV7-9, the J gene TRBJ1-6, with 7 bases matching TRBD1. The germline V gene has CDR1 SEHNR and CDR2 FQNEAQ (reference sequence). Trimming cost V 8 bases and J 3 bases; bases outside gene matches: 13. The CDR3 extends over 17 amino acids. The CDR3 nucleotides are TGTGCCAGCCGCCGCCCCACAGGGGCCGACTATAATTCACCCCTCCACTTT. Its translation is CASRRPTGADYNSPLHF.

V and J are TRBV4-3 and TRBJ2-7; D call uncertain. Germline V lookup: CDR1 LGHNA, CDR2 YSLEER. V was shortened by 7 bases and J by 0 bases, with 16 bases between the two germline ends. The CDR3 has 15 amino acids. The CDR3 protein is CASTLQGFSSYEQYV. The DNA of the CDR3 is TGCGCCAGCACCCTCCAAGGCTTCAGCTCCTACGAGCAGTACGTC.

Notes on this clonotype: A single base separates this from a much larger clone, so it may be a read error. Likely a read error: the CDR3 ends without its conserved phenylalanine or tryptophan. V and J are TRBV2 and TRBJ2-1; D is unresolved. V dropped 2 bases and J dropped 1 base, with 6 bases sitting between them. The germline CDR1 and CDR2 sequences are SNHLY and FYNNEI. This CDR3 region has 14 residues. CDR3: CASSEQWSYNEQFL. DNA of the CDR3: TGTGCCAGCAGTGAACAATGGTCCTACAATGAGCAGTTCCTC.

This clonotype was seen at least ten times. The chain joins TRBV6-2 or TRBV6-3 to TRBJ1-2; 8 bases agree with TRBD1. The germline V gene has CDR1 MNHEY and CDR2 SVGEGT. This CDR3 is built from 15 residues. The V and J ends lost 4 bases and 4 bases, in that order; junction bases with no gene match: 8. DNA for the CDR3: TGTGCCAGCAGTTCCCCCGGACAGGGACTCTATGGCTACACCTTC. Amino acid sequence: CASSSPGQGLYGYTF.

The V call is TRBV7-6, the J call TRBJ2-3; TRBD2 agrees at 8 bases. This CDR3 spans 19 amino acids. V trimming: 2 bases; J trimming: 0 bases; junction bases outside the gene matches: 13. The germline gives CDR1 SGHVS, CDR2 FNYEAQ. CDR3 protein: CASSLSIIRAGASTDTQYF. The CDR3 nucleotides read TGTGCCAGCAGCTTATCGATTATACGAGCGGGGGCTAGCACAGATACGCAGTATTTT. Looking up the rest from reference TRBV7-6 and TRBJ2-3 gives the full variable domain: GAGVSQSPRYKVTKRGQDVALRCDPISGHVSLYWYRQALGQGPEFLTYFNYEAQQDKSGLPNDRFSAERPEGSISTLTIQRTEQRDSAMYRCASSLSIIRAGASTDTQYFGPGTRLTVL.

This clonotype was detected many times. This chain connects TRBV5-1 to TRBJ1-4; D remains ambiguous. The CDR3 consists of 16 residues. With 0 bases removed from V and 6 bases from J, the gap between germline ends came to 15 bases. Per germline, CDR1 SGHRS and CDR2 YFSETQ. The CDR3: CASSLAINPRDEKLFF. The CDR3 DNA reads as TGCGCCAGCAGCTTGGCTATAAACCCCCGGGATGAAAAACTGTTTTTT. The full variable domain, its missing parts supplied by reference TRBV5-1 and TRBJ1-4, is KAGVTQTPRYLIKTRGQQVTLSCSPISGHRSVSWYQQTPGQGLQFLFEYFSETQRNKGNFPGRFSGRQFSNSRSEMNVSTLELGDSALYLCASSLAINPRDEKLFFGSGTQLSVL.

This clonotype appeared many times. This chain joins TRBV12-3 or TRBV12-4 and TRBJ2-7, with 9 nucleotides matching TRBD1. The CDR3 contains 14 residues. Unmatched junction bases numbered 4, after V lost 4 bases and J lost 3 bases. The CDR3 here is CASSSGTGIYEQYF. DNA of the CDR3: TGTGCCAGCAGTTCGGGGACAGGGATCTACGAGCAGTACTTC.

This clonotype showed up many times. The V and J genes are TRBV6-6 and TRBJ2-7; weak D call: TRBD2 (5 bases). The CDR3 has 13 amino acids. Germline V lookup: CDR1 MNHNY, CDR2 SVGAGI (reference sequence). Trimming took 5 bases from V and 6 from J, leaving 14 bases between them. The chain's CDR3 is CASSHDIRGEQYV. Written as DNA, the CDR3 is TGTGCCAGCAGTCACGACATCCGGGGCGAGCAGTACGTC.

V and J are TRBV6-5 and TRBJ2-7, with D hard to call. Per the germline V gene, CDR1 is MNHEY and CDR2 is SVGAGI. V lost 3 bases and J lost 3, with 3 bases in between. The CDR3 consists of 11 residues. The chain's CDR3 is CASSYIYEQYV. CDR3 nucleotides: TGTGCCAGCAGTTATATCTACGAGCAGTACGTC.

The chain employs TRBV20-1 and TRBJ1-5, with D hard to call. This CDR3 is 12 amino acids long. V was trimmed by 6 bases and J by 2 bases, leaving 8 bases between them. The germline gives CDR1 DFQATT, CDR2 SNEGSKA (reference sequence). The CDR3 sequence is CSAGYRNQPQHF. DNA for the CDR3: TGCAGTGCGGGGTATCGCAATCAGCCCCAGCATTTT.

There are many counts of this clonotype. CDR3 in DNA: TGTGCCTGGAGAGAGACGGGTTACGAGCAGTACTTC. Its protein is CAWRETGYEQYF. The chain combines TRBV30 with TRBJ2-7; no definite D call. The germline V gene encodes CDR1 GTSNPN and CDR2 SVGIG (reference sequence). V gave up 3 bases and J gave up 4 bases, with 10 bases separating them. The CDR3 contains 12 residues.

There are many counts of this clonotype. The genes are TRBV20-1 and TRBJ2-3; TRBD2 agrees at 8 bases. Trimming at V came to 6 bases and at J to 1 base, leaving 3 bases not matched to a gene. The CDR3 extends over 13 amino acids. The germline V gene has CDR1 DFQATT and CDR2 SNEGSKA (reference sequence). The CDR3 loop is CSATGGRTDTQYF. The DNA of the CDR3 is TGCAGTGCGACGGGGGGGCGCACAGATACGCAGTATTTT.

Ten or more counts support this clonotype. The chain recombines TRBV12-3 or TRBV12-4 with TRBJ2-2, with 8 bases aligning to TRBD2. The CDR3 covers 14 residues. J gave up 4 bases and V 10 bases, and 8 bases lay outside the gene matches. This chain's CDR3 is CATNRGGATGELFF. The CDR3 DNA reads as TGTGCCACAAACCGGGGGGGGGCCACCGGGGAGCTGTTTTTT.

About this clonotype: A clone one base away is much larger, so this may be a read error. V gene TRBV18 combines with J gene TRBJ2-5; D uncertain. The CDR3 contains 13 residues. V dropped 2 bases and J dropped 5 bases, with 9 bases sitting between them. Germline CDR1 is KGHSH and CDR2 is LQKENI. The CDR3 DNA reads TGTGCCAGCTCACCATTAAGTCATGAGACCCAGTACTTC. Its translation: CASSPLSHETQYF.

The gene calls are TRBV4-3 and TRBJ1-4, with D unclear. Trimming pared 2 bases from V and 0 bases from J, leaving 19 bases between. CDR3 length equals 19 residues. Germline V gene lookup returns CDR1 LGHNA and CDR2 YSLEER. The CDR3 loop is CASSQFPNQDLATNEKLFF. CDR3 sequence (DNA): TGCGCCAGCAGCCAATTCCCCAATCAGGACCTCGCAACTAATGAAAAACTGTTTTTT.